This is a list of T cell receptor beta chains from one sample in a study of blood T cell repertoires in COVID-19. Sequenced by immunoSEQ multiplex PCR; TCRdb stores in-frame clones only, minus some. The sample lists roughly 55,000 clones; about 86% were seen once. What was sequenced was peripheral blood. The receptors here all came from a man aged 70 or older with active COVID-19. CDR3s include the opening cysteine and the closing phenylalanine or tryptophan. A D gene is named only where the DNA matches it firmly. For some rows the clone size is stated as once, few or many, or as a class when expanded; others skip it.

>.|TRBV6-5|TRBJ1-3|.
TGTGCCAGCAGTTCGGGACTCCTGTACTCTGGAAACACCATATATTTT
CASSSGLLYSGNTIYF
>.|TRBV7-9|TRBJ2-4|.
TGTGCCAGCAGCTTAGCGCTCCAGGGCGCCATAGCCAAAAACATTCAGTACTTC
CASSLALQGAIAKNIQYF
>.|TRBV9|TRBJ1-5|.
TGTGCCAGCAGCGTAGGAGGAGGGAATCAGCCCCAGCATTTT
CASSVGGGNQPQHF
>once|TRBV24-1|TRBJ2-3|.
TGTGCCACCAGTGATTGGGCCACAGATACGCAGTATTTT
CATSDWATDTQYF
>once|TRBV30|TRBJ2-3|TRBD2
TGTGCCTGGACCTGGGGTCTAGCGGGGGGCACAGATACGCAGTATTTT
CAWTWGLAGGTDTQYF
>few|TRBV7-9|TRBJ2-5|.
TGTGCCAGCAGCTTAGGGAGGTCCGAAGAGACCCAGTACTTC
CASSLGRSEETQYF
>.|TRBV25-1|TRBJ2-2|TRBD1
TGTGCCAGCAGTGAATTTAGGGGGCGAAGCGGGGAGCTGTTTTTT
CASSEFRGRSGELFF
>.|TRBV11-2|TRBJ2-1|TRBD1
TGTGCCAGCAGTAAGACCGGGACAGGGGGCGGTGAGCAGTTCTTC
CASSKTGTGGGEQFF
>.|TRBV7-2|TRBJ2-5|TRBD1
TGTGCCAGCAGCTTCCGACAGGGTGGAGAGACCCAGTACTTC
CASSFRQGGETQYF
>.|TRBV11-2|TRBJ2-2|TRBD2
TGTGCCAGCAGCCTTCCCAGGGCAGCGGGGGTGATCGGGGAGCTGTTTTTT
CASSLPRAAGVIGELFF
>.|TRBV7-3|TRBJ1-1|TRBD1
TGTGCCAGCAGCCCGGGACAGTCTATCAACACTGAAGCTTTCTTT
CASSPGQSINTEAFF
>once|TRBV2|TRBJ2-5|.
TGTGCCAGCAGTGGCTCGGGGTGGGAGACCCAGTACTTC
CASSGSGWETQYF
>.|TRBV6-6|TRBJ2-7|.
TGTGCCAGCAGTTATGGGGGGTCCTACGAGCAGTACTTC
CASSYGGSYEQYF
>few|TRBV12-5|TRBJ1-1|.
TGTGCTAGTGGTTTGTCCCTAGGGGGACGAACAACTGAAGCTTTCTTT
CASGLSLGGRTTEAFF